This T cell receptor (beta chain) derives from a study of blood T cell repertoires in COVID-19. Germline CDR1 reads SEHNR; CDR2 reads FQNEAQ (reference sequence). J was trimmed by 5 bases and V by 2 bases; bases with no gene match: 10. This CDR3 is built from 16 residues. Data came from immunoSEQ multiplex PCR; TCRdb stores just in-frame clones and leaves some out. The data show 260,000 or so clones, 70% to 90% seen once. The chain employs TRBV7-9 and TRBJ2-5; TRBD2 matches 8 bases. This clonotype was obtained from a man younger than 35 with active or convalescent COVID-19. Sequenced sample: peripheral blood. In DNA, the CDR3 is TGTGCCAGCAGCTTACAGCGGGGGCCGAGGGGGGAGACCCAGTACTTC. This translates into CASSLQRGPRGETQYF.